These 3 T cell receptor beta chains share one sample of origin, sequenced in a study of CD8+CD57+ T cells in acquired aplastic anemia. Only patients with CD8+CD57+ cell expansion on flow cytometry were chosen for sequencing. TCR beta VDJ combinations and CDR3 sequences were profiled from genomic DNA. MiXCR was run by TCRdb on the reads, yielding one entry per CDR3 protein. The data show some 98,000 distinct CDR3 sequences, 55% to 75% seen once. The sample consisted of sorted CD4+, CD8+, or CD8+CD57+ T cells (not recorded which) from PBMCs. The receptors were sampled from a human donor with aplastic anemia.

This clonotype was recorded a few times. The junction departs from germline at one end; a sequencing error may be responsible. The chain links TRBV10-3 to TRBJ2-7, with 12 bases aligning to TRBD2. Germline loops: CDR1 ENHRY, CDR2 SYGVKD. The CDR3 totals 13 residues. The CDR3 protein is CAISGTSGERRSF. CDR3 DNA sequence: TGTGCCATCAGTGGGACTAGCGGGGAACGACGATCCTTC.

This chain uses TRBV6-1 with TRBJ1-4; no firm D call. In germline, CDR1 is MNHNS, CDR2 SASEGT. This CDR3 contains 20 residues. V was clipped by 5 bases and J by 4 bases, with 29 bases between them. DNA of the CDR3: TGTGCCAGCAGTCCGAATACCCCCGCAAGCTTCACTTACCTTAATGAAAAACTGTTTTTT. This gives the protein CASSPNTPASFTYLNEKLFF.

Many counts were recorded for this clonotype. The DNA for the CDR3 is TGCGCCAGCAGCCAAGATAGTCGTGGGAACACTGAAGCTTTCTTT. Its protein product is CASSQDSRGNTEAFF. The chain has TRBV4-1 and TRBJ1-1; no reliable D call. V was clipped by 0 bases and J by 1 base, with 9 bases between them. Germline assignment: CDR1 MGHRA and CDR2 YSYEKL. This CDR3 comprises 15 residues.